The 9 T cell receptor beta chains listed next were all sequenced from one sample in a study of control samples from healthy donors and cancer patients. This table comes from immunoSEQ multiplex PCR, and its TCRdb copy is limited to in-frame clones, with some not included. The sample consists of about 44,000 clones, about three quarters of them appearing once. The sample comprised formalin-fixed, paraffin-embedded tissue. These receptors were obtained from a male donor with melanoma.

Only a few counts were recorded for this clone. This chain links TRBV3-1 (or the pseudogene TRBV3-2) with TRBJ2-5; D is uncertain. Germline-derived CDR1 and CDR2 are LGHDT and YNNKEL (reference sequence). The ends were cut back, 4 bases at V and 2 bases at J, with 14 bases in the middle. CDR3 length: 15 amino acids. The CDR3 region is CASSRNPKIQETQYF. The CDR3 DNA is TGTGCCAGCAGCCGCAACCCGAAAATACAAGAGACCCAGTACTTC.

The gene calls are TRBV21-1 and TRBJ2-7; the table's D call TRBD1 went unverified against the DNA. TRBV21-1 is a pseudogene segment. This CDR3 has 16 residues. The CDR3 coding sequence is TGTGCCAGCAGCAAAACCCCAGGGACAGGGAATGACGAGCAGTACTTC. Its protein is CASSKTPGTGNDEQYF.

This clone appeared a few times. V is TRBV5-5 and J is TRBJ2-1; 12 bases fit TRBD2. V shed 6 bases and J 4 bases; nucleotides not matched to a gene: 11. Germline CDR1 reads SGHKS; CDR2 reads YYEKEE (reference sequence). This CDR3 spans 17 amino acids. The CDR3 DNA reads TGTGCCAGCACCGAGACACTTACTAGCGGGAGGTACAATGAGCAGTTCTTC. This gives the protein CASTETLTSGRYNEQFF. The variable domain in full, completed from reference TRBV5-5 and TRBJ2-1, reads DAGVTQSPTHLIKTRGQQVTLRCSPISGHKSVSWYQQVLGQGPQFIFQYYEKEERGRGNFPDRFSARQFPNYSSELNVNALLLGDSALYLCASTETLTSGRYNEQFFGPGTRLTVL.

The genes are TRBV9 and TRBJ1-4; a possible D gene is TRBD1 (5 bases). CDR1 is SGDLS and CDR2 is YYNGEE in the germline V gene. This CDR3 spans 16 amino acids. V lost 3 bases and J lost 0, with 12 bases in between. The chain's CDR3 is CASSEGPAATNEKLFF. The DNA of the CDR3 is TGTGCCAGCAGCGAGGGACCGGCTGCAACTAATGAAAAACTGTTTTTT.

This sequence joins TRBV5-6 and TRBJ2-7, with 7 nucleotides matching TRBD2. The CDR3 runs to 13 residues. V trimming: 6 bases; J trimming: 4 bases; junction bases outside the gene matches: 7. Germline V gives CDR1 SGHDT, CDR2 YYEEEE. CDR3 protein: CASNTGTNYEQYF. DNA of the CDR3: TGTGCCAGCAACACCGGGACTAATTACGAGCAGTACTTC. The variable domain in full, with the rest retrieved from reference TRBV5-6 and TRBJ2-7, is DAGVTQSPTHLIKTRGQQVTLRCSPKSGHDTVSWYQQALGQGPQFIFQYYEEEERQRGNFPDRFSGHQFPNYSSELNVNALLLGDSALYLCASNTGTNYEQYFGPGTRLTVT.

The table lists this clone with many counts. This chain uses TRBV5-4 with TRBJ2-2; 9 positions agree with TRBD2. The CDR3 has 17 amino acids. The V gene's germline CDR1 is SGHNT and CDR2 YYREEE (reference sequence). After removal of 1 base from V and 5 bases from J, the junction contained 9 bases not matched to a gene. CDR3 nucleotide sequence: TGTGCCAGCAGCTTGACGGCGGGAGGGCAATGGACCGGGGAGCTGTTTTTT. Translating it yields CASSLTAGGQWTGELFF.

Points on this clone: A read error may be the cause here, since a much bigger clone is one base away. Other DNA sequences in this specimen translate into the identical CDR3. The CDR3 DNA reads TGTGCCAGCAGCCCTCTAGCGGTATTAGCCAAAAACATTCAGTACTTC. Its protein product is CASSPLAVLAKNIQYF. The rearrangement links TRBV28 to TRBJ2-4; 7 nucleotides match TRBD2. This CDR3 region has 16 residues. Germline V gives CDR1 MDHEN, CDR2 SYDVKM. The V segment lost 6 bases and the J segment 0 bases; nucleotides outside the gene matches: 8. Full variable domain (missing parts from reference TRBV28 and TRBJ2-4): DVKVTQSSRYLVKRTGEKVFLECVQDMDHENMFWYRQDPGLGLRLIYFSYDVKMKEKGDIPEGYSVSREKKERFSLILESASTNQTSMYLCASSPLAVLAKNIQYFGAGTRLSVL.

The chain joins TRBV18 to TRBJ2-5, with D unresolved. The V end was cut by 2 bases, the J end by 5 bases, with 3 bases between. The germline CDR1 and CDR2 sequences are KGHSH and LQKENI. The CDR3 consists of 11 residues. Here the CDR3 reads CASSPEETQYF. The CDR3 DNA is TGTGCCAGCTCACCAGAGGAGACCCAGTACTTC. The variable domain in full, with the rest retrieved from reference TRBV18 and TRBJ2-5, is NAGVMQNPRHLVRRRGQEARLRCSPMKGHSHVYWYRQLPEEGLKFMVYLQKENIIDESGMPKERFSAEFPKEGPSILRIQQVVRGDSAAYFCASSPEETQYFGPGTRLLVL.

A note on this clone: Other nucleotide sequences from this sample produce the same CDR3. This rearrangement joins TRBV27 to TRBJ1-5; tentative D call: TRBD1 (5 bases). CDR1 and CDR2 from the germline V gene are MNHEY and SMNVEV (reference sequence). V was cut by 3 bases and J by 1 base, with 10 bases left in between. The CDR3 totals 15 residues. In DNA, the CDR3 is TGTGCCAGCAGTTTGGGCCAGGGAAGCAATCAGCCCCAGCATTTT. Translation gives CASSLGQGSNQPQHF.